This note documents a single T cell receptor (beta chain) sequence. What it binds is not known. These data are taken from a study of T cells expressing NK-cell markers. cDNA encoding TCR beta was synthesized via 5'RACE template switching incorporating UMIs. TCRdb reprocessed the 5' RACE reads and keeps a single row for each CDR3 protein, giving no DNA. The table lists 160,000 or so distinct CDR3 sequences. CDR3 length: 16 residues. Looked up from germline, CDR1 is SGHDT and CDR2 is YYEEEE. Overall study results and limits: Whether the expanded NKG2C+ T cell clones recognized HCMV remained unclear. Dominant NKG2C+ clonotypes were found to form about 1.0-7.5% of CD8+ T cells in over five donors. One observes that, in several donors, these clonotypes were also the leading ones within the CD3+CD56-NKG2C+ fraction.

The clonotype originates from a woman between 18 and 69 years old in good health. The V gene is TRBV5-6, the J gene TRBJ1-4. Sequenced input: blood T cells: a sorted CD56 or NKG2C T cell subset, CD4+ or CD8+ T cells, or bulk PBMC T cells (not recorded which). CDR3 in amino acids: CASSLAPTATNEKLFF.